Each of the 29 T cell receptor beta chains below was sequenced from the same sample in a study of molecular identifiers for immune sequencing clone quantification. TCRdb recomputed calls from the PCR reads with MiXCR, one row per CDR3 protein. The table includes 300,000 to 400,000 distinct CDR3 sequences, over 20% detected once. Sequenced material: naive CD8+ T cells from blood, with Jurkat cell RNA spiked in. Described subset: FACS-sorted CD8+CD4-CCR7+CD45RA+ naive T cells. The receptors shown here come from a human donor in good health. Some libraries in this study had Jurkat cell RNA spiked in.

This clonotype was counted at least ten times. At one boundary the junction diverges from the germline segment, which might be a read error. V and J are TRBV7-7 and TRBJ2-5; 10 bases match TRBD2. This CDR3 comprises 17 residues. In germline, CDR1 is SSHAT, CDR2 FNYEAQ (reference sequence). CDR3 in DNA: TGTGCTAGCAGCTTAGAGCCTTTACTAGCGGGGCAAGAGACCCAGTACTTC. Its protein product is CASSLEPLLAGQETQYF.

This clonotype came up many times. The chain has TRBV12-3 or TRBV12-4 and TRBJ1-2, with D perhaps TRBD1 (5 bases). Trimming left V 6 bases short and J 0 bases short, with 8 bases between. The CDR3 is 13 residues long. DNA of the CDR3: TGTGCCAGCAGCTCGACAGCTAACTATGGCTACACCTTC. Translation: CASSSTANYGYTF.

This clonotype was counted at least ten times. The rearrangement uses TRBV27 and TRBJ1-5, with a tentative D call TRBD1 (5 bases). CDR3 length: 14 amino acids. Germline assignment: CDR1 MNHEY and CDR2 SMNVEV (reference sequence). Trimming left V 1 base short and J 3 bases short, with 7 bases between. CDR3 nucleotide sequence: TGTGCCAGCAGTTTATTACAGGACAATCAGCCCCAGCATTTT. This sequence encodes CASSLLQDNQPQHF.

This clonotype was recorded many times. The chain combines TRBV5-1 with TRBJ2-7; possibly TRBD2 for D (6 bases). CDR1 and CDR2 (germline): SGHRS, YFSETQ. This CDR3 has 15 amino acids. V was trimmed by 4 bases and J by 0 bases, leaving 14 bases between them. This CDR3 reads CASSPPGDSSYEQYF. The CDR3 DNA is TGCGCCAGCAGCCCCCCGGGAGACAGCTCCTACGAGCAGTACTTC.

The V gene is TRBV28, the J gene TRBJ2-5; 8 positions agree with TRBD2. This CDR3 contains 15 residues. Germline V CDR1 and CDR2: MDHEN, SYDVKM. V was pared by 7 bases and J by 5 bases, with 12 bases of the junction left unmatched. The CDR3 nucleotides are TGTGCCAGCACCCGCCGGGAGGGGCTGAGTGAGACCCAGTACTTC. As protein: CASTRREGLSETQYF.

The chain couples TRBV7-9 to TRBJ2-2; 7 bases match TRBD1. CDR1 and CDR2 (germline): SEHNR, FQNEAQ (reference sequence). V shed 5 bases, J shed 7 bases, and the junction held 10 bases outside the gene matches. This CDR3 is 15 amino acids long. The CDR3 is CASSIRTGSNGELFF. In DNA form, the CDR3 reads TGTGCCAGCAGCATCAGGACAGGTTCGAACGGGGAGCTGTTTTTT.

A remark on this clonotype: A clone one base away is much larger, so this may be a read error. The chain joins TRBV12-3 or TRBV12-4 to TRBJ2-3; possibly TRBD2 for D (5 bases). The CDR3 sequence is 15 residues long. As DNA, the CDR3 is TGTGCCAGCAGTTTAACACTAGGGAGTGTATCTACGAAGTATTTT. Translation: CASSLTLGSVSTKYF.

The chain employs TRBV11-1 and TRBJ2-3; 11 bases are a match to TRBD2. V lost 0 bases, J lost 3 bases, and 2 bases stayed unmatched. Germline-derived CDR1 and CDR2 are SGHAT and FQDESV (reference sequence). The CDR3 spans 16 residues. In DNA form, the CDR3 reads TGTGCCAGCAGCTTAGCGTGGACTAGCGGGACAGATACGCAGTATTTT. Translating it yields CASSLAWTSGTDTQYF.

Comments on this clonotype: Since the CDR3 does not end with the conserved phenylalanine or tryptophan, this likely comes from a read error. V gene TRBV24-1 combines with J gene TRBJ1-1, with unresolved D. The germline CDR1 and CDR2 sequences are KGHDR and SFDVKD. V gave up 3 bases and J gave up 11 bases, with 15 bases separating them. This CDR3 has 13 amino acids. Here the CDR3 reads CATSDVDSDSAFS. DNA of the CDR3: TGTGCCACCAGTGATGTCGACTCTGACTCGGCTTTCTCT.

V is TRBV5-1 and J is TRBJ2-7; tentatively, D is TRBD1 or TRBD2 (6 bases each). Germline V lookup: CDR1 SGHRS, CDR2 YFSETQ. The CDR3 is 16 amino acids. V lost 7 bases to trimming and J lost 2 bases, with 22 bases between them. The DNA of the CDR3 is TGCGCCAGCCGCGAACAACCCCGACGGGGGCCCTACGAGCAGTACTTC. It specifies CASREQPRRGPYEQYF.

This sequence joins TRBV9 and TRBJ2-1; 10 nucleotides line up with TRBD2. CDR3 length: 18 amino acids. The germline gives CDR1 SGDLS, CDR2 YYNGEE. V was clipped by 3 bases and J by 5 bases; unmatched bases: 14. CDR3 loop: CASSGGASGSLEDNEQFF. CDR3 bases: TGTGCCAGCAGCGGCGGGGCTAGCGGGAGTCTAGAGGACAATGAGCAGTTCTTC.

The gene calls are TRBV7-6 and TRBJ1-1; D is ambiguous. The CDR3 loop spans 12 amino acids. V lost 5 bases to trimming and J lost 6 bases, with 10 bases between them. The germline gives CDR1 SGHVS, CDR2 FNYEAQ. Here the CDR3 reads CASSSEIPEAFF. In DNA, the CDR3 is TGTGCCAGCAGCAGCGAGATCCCTGAAGCTTTCTTT.

This clonotype has only a few counts. This chain connects TRBV5-8 to TRBJ2-3; D ambiguous. The length of the CDR3 is 15 residues. V lost 0 bases, J lost 6 bases, and 14 bases lay in between. CDR1 is SGHTS, CDR2 YDEGEE, per germline. The CDR3 DNA is TGTGCCAGCAGCTTGGTGGCAGGAGCAATTGATACGCAGTATTTT. This gives the protein CASSLVAGAIDTQYF.

This clonotype was observed a few times. This chain uses TRBV2 with TRBJ2-3; D is possibly TRBD2 (5 bases). With 4 bases removed from V and 0 bases from J, the gap between germline ends came to 14 bases. CDR1 and CDR2 (germline): SNHLY, FYNNEI. CDR3 length: 16 amino acids. The CDR3 DNA reads TGTGCCAGCAGTGTTAATCGGGATACTAGCACAGATACGCAGTATTTT. Encoded protein: CASSVNRDTSTDTQYF.

This sequence joins TRBV30 and TRBJ2-5; D gene ambiguous. This CDR3 spans 13 amino acids. CDR1 is GTSNPN and CDR2 is SVGIG in the germline V gene (reference sequence). Between the trimmed V and J ends, which lost 3 bases and 5 bases, there was a span of 13 bases. In DNA form, the CDR3 reads TGTGCCTGGAGAGATCGAGGTTGGGAGACCCAGTACTTC. Its protein is CAWRDRGWETQYF.

This clonotype turned up a few times. V is TRBV20-1 and J is TRBJ1-5; D unclear. V was trimmed by 0 bases and J by 5 bases, leaving 20 bases between them. Germline lookup yields CDR1 DFQATT and CDR2 SNEGSKA (reference sequence). The CDR3 extends over 17 amino acids. The CDR3 sequence: CSARDLRGRVGYQPQHF. Here the CDR3 DNA reads TGCAGTGCTAGAGATCTCCGGGGTAGGGTCGGATATCAGCCCCAGCATTTT.

The rearrangement joins TRBV6-5 to TRBJ2-3, with 8 bases that match TRBD1. Germline V gene data show CDR1 as MNHEY and CDR2 as SVGAGI. V shed 5 bases, J shed 5 bases, and the junction held 12 bases outside the gene matches. CDR3 length: 16 residues. CDR3 in DNA: TGTGCCAGCAGTACTGACAGGGGTTGGGGTGAAGATACGCAGTATTTT. This gives the protein CASSTDRGWGEDTQYF.

This clonotype was counted many times. The chain carries TRBV29-1 and TRBJ1-1; D gene unclear. CDR1 is SQVTM, CDR2 ANQGSEA, per germline. Trimming shortened V by 7 bases and J by 0 bases, and 12 bases separated the two germline ends. The CDR3 loop spans 13 amino acids. The CDR3 DNA sequence: TGCAGCGCAGAACGGCCCATGAACACTGAAGCTTTCTTT. Amino acids: CSAERPMNTEAFF.

This chain links TRBV2 with TRBJ1-3; TRBD1 might be the D (6 bases). The germline V gene has CDR1 SNHLY and CDR2 FYNNEI. The germline V and J ends were trimmed by 3 bases and 2 bases, with 11 bases remaining between them. The CDR3 totals 15 residues. The CDR3 loop reads CASSDWDITGNTIYF. DNA for the CDR3: TGTGCCAGCAGTGATTGGGACATAACTGGAAACACCATATATTTT.

The table lists this clonotype with many counts. This chain links TRBV28 with TRBJ2-4, with D perhaps assigned TRBD1 or TRBD2 (5 bases each). This CDR3 is built from 13 residues. V was shortened by 6 bases and J by 2 bases, with 8 bases between the two germline ends. Per the germline V gene, CDR1 is MDHEN and CDR2 is SYDVKM. This CDR3 reads CASSEGSKNIQYF. CDR3 coding DNA: TGTGCCAGCAGCGAGGGGTCCAAAAACATTCAGTACTTC.

A word on this clonotype: This may be a read error, as it is one base from a much larger clone. This chain joins TRBV7-6 and TRBJ2-7; maybe TRBD2 (5 bases). Germline V gene data show CDR1 as SGHVS and CDR2 as FNYEAQ. The CDR3 length is 13 residues. CDR3 sequence: CASSVSRGYERYF. Written as DNA, the CDR3 is TGTGCCAGCAGCGTCTCCCGAGGGTACGAGCGGTACTTC.

There are a few counts of this clonotype. Relative to the germline gene, one junction end is altered; a read error may explain this. The V gene is TRBV7-6, the J gene TRBJ1-5, with D possibly matching TRBD1 (5 bases). The germline V gene encodes CDR1 SGHVS and CDR2 FNYEAQ. The CDR3 spans 15 residues. In DNA form, the CDR3 reads TGTGCCGGCAGCTTAGAGGGGTTTGGCAATCAGCCCCAGCATTTT. This gives the protein CAGSLEGFGNQPQHF.

At least ten counts were recorded for this clonotype. The chain recombines TRBV10-2 with TRBJ1-5, with D unresolved. Trimming removed 0 bases from V and 2 bases from J, with 8 bases in between. The germline gives CDR1 WSHSY, CDR2 SAAADI. The CDR3 runs 15 residues. This CDR3 is CASSESMWGNQPQHF. Written as DNA, the CDR3 is TGCGCCAGCAGTGAGTCCATGTGGGGCAATCAGCCCCAGCATTTT.

This clonotype came up a few times. This rearrangement joins TRBV6-5 to TRBJ2-1, with a possible D match to TRBD2 (6 bases). The CDR3 runs to 17 residues. With 0 bases removed from V and 0 bases from J, the gap between germline ends came to 12 bases. Germline V gives CDR1 MNHEY, CDR2 SVGAGI. This CDR3 reads CASSYSARGSSYNEQFF. In DNA, the CDR3 is TGTGCCAGCAGTTACTCTGCGCGGGGTAGCTCCTACAATGAGCAGTTCTTC.

This clonotype was seen repeatedly, ten times or more. The chain carries TRBV29-1 and TRBJ1-1, with TRBD1 matching 8 bases. Germline CDR1 SQVTM, CDR2 ANQGSEA. The CDR3 sequence is 14 residues long. V shed 3 bases and J 5 bases; nucleotides not matched to a gene: 8. The CDR3 DNA follows: TGCAGCGTTGACCACGGACAGGGTTCGACTGAAGCTTTCTTT. It encodes CSVDHGQGSTEAFF.

With regard to this clonotype: A much bigger clone sits one base away, suggesting this may be a read error. This sequence joins TRBV5-6 and TRBJ2-7; a possible D gene is TRBD2 (6 bases). The CDR3 extends over 14 amino acids. From germline, CDR1 is SGHDT and CDR2 YYEEEE. V lost 4 bases and J lost 5, with 16 bases in between. The CDR3 sequence is CASSPGRGTDEQYF. The CDR3, as DNA: TGTGCCAGCAGCCCGGGACGGGGGACCGACGAGCAGTACTTC.

This clonotype was counted many times. The chain combines TRBV12-3 or TRBV12-4 with TRBJ1-1, with 10 nucleotides matching TRBD1. CDR3 size: 16 residues. V shed 1 base, J shed 3 bases, and the junction held 5 bases outside the gene matches. CDR3 sequence reads: CASSLVVGTGDTEAFF. The CDR3 DNA is TGTGCCAGCAGTTTAGTGGTTGGGACAGGGGACACTGAAGCTTTCTTT.

This clonotype was seen at least ten times. V is TRBV20-1 and J is TRBJ2-5; no clear D gene. Trimming shortened V by 1 base and J by 2 bases, and 8 bases separated the two germline ends. In germline, CDR1 is DFQATT, CDR2 SNEGSKA (reference sequence). The CDR3 totals 13 residues. The CDR3 nucleotides read TGCAGTGCTAGAGCTGGACCTCAAGAGACCCAGTACTTC. It translates to CSARAGPQETQYF.

Many counts were recorded for this clonotype. The rearrangement joins TRBV6-6 to TRBJ2-1; 10 bases are a match to TRBD1. This CDR3 comprises 15 residues. The trim removed 6 bases at V and 5 bases at J, leaving 7 bases unmatched. Germline values: CDR1 MNHNY, CDR2 SVGAGI (reference sequence). The CDR3 loop reads CASRLTGGWDNEQFF. The DNA for the CDR3 is TGTGCCAGCAGATTGACAGGGGGCTGGGACAATGAGCAGTTCTTC.